Given below is one T cell receptor beta chain in context. Its antigen remains unidentified. This record comes from a study of T cell responses to AZD1222 COVID-19 vaccine. Study observations and caveats: Per reports, nearly half of all spike-specific TCRs target regions that are unmutated in variants.

Data came from immunoSEQ multiplex PCR; TCRdb stores just in-frame clones and leaves some out. Of about 69,000 clones in the sample, 75% to 85% were seen once. Pooled in the analysis were second doses at about 4 or about 12 weeks. CDR1 and CDR2 (germline): MDHEN, SYDVKM. The CDR3 is 12 amino acids. V was pared by 8 bases and J by 3 bases, with 10 bases between. The sample was peripheral blood, taken 28 days after the second AZD1222 dose. The rearrangement uses TRBV28 and TRBJ1-2; the D is unclear. This receptor was identified in an adult who received the AZD1222 COVID-19 vaccine. CDR3 sequence (DNA): TGTGCCAGCTGGCCGGGTGACTATGGCTACACCTTC. As protein: CASWPGDYGYTF.